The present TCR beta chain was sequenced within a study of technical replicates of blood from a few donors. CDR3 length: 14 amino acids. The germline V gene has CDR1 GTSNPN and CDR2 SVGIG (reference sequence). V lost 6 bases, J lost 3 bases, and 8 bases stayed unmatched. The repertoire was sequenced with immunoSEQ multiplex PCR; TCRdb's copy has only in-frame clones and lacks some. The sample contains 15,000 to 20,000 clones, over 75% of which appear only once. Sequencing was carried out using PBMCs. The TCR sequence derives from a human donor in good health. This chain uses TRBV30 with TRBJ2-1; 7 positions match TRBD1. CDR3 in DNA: TGTGCCTGCCACCGGGACAGCGTCTACAATGAGCAGTTCTTC. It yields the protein CACHRDSVYNEQFF.